The following is a T cell receptor beta chain sequence with its context. Its antigen remains undetermined. Nothing much larger sits one base from this clone, and base qualities are not available. Libraries were built with the immunoSEQ multiplex PCR assay. The multiplex PCR relied on a mix of 60 forward primers for TCR Vbeta segments and 13 reverse primers for TCR Jbeta segments. The CDR3 region of rearranged TCR beta genes was amplified from genomic DNA with a multiplex PCR assay. On the Illumina HiSeq System, the amplified TCR beta libraries were sequenced as 87-base-pair reads. The original methods were these. In a later analysis, tens of millions of unique TCR beta chains were counted across the 690 or so repertoires, and roughly 9.9 million of these chains were shared by at least two donors. Raw reads were error-corrected and collapsed into unique sequences with a nearest-neighbor algorithm that merged closely related sequences to remove PCR and sequencing errors. V, D and J gene segments were assigned by aligning CDR3 sequences to IMGT reference sequences. For a sequence to be retained, at least a six-nucleotide match to both a V gene segment and a J gene segment was required. A rearrangement was called productive if the CDR3 had no stop codons and remained in frame with V and J, and every other rearrangement was called non-productive. CDR3 was defined by IMGT convention, running from the second conserved V-encoded cysteine to the conserved J-encoded phenylalanine. The earlier analysis of 500 to 750 of the donors excluded any sequence lacking an unambiguous match to a single V gene segment. In an earlier analysis of approximately 590 of the donors, a V segment was called functional when productive rearrangements were above 56.7%, and segregating when the standard deviation between donors exceeded 5%. A statistical classification framework was built for diagnosing cytomegalovirus status from the catalog of TCR beta chain sequences. In a later analysis, TCR nucleotide sequences were compared against IMGT/GENE-DB human TR gene sequences so that V and J genes could be assigned. In a later analysis, CDR3 sequences and most-parsimonious VDJ recombination scenarios were assigned using the TCRdist pipeline. In a later analysis, each TCR beta chain was defined by its CDR3 amino acid sequence together with its V-gene family, and reads lacking a unique V-gene family were excluded. In a later analysis, 450 to 600 highly shared, low-generation-probability nucleotide sequences were removed to address suspected cross-contamination and a sequencing artifact. In a later analysis, a clonal expansion index for each public chain was calculated from normalized within-repertoire ranks of inferred template counts. A later analysis computed generation probabilities with a VDJ recombination model fitted to out-of-frame rearrangements, and checked the results against IGoR. In a later analysis, hypergeometric tests were used to score TCR-TCR, TCR-HLA and TCR-CMV co-occurrence, with a repertoire-size bias correction applied to TCR pairs. False discovery rates were estimated in a later analysis by permuting HLA or CMV assignments 20 times. A later analysis grouped co-occurring TCRs with DBSCAN, adding TCRdist sequence similarity when clustering within HLA-allele-positive subsets. For co-occurrence clustering, repertoires with fewer than 30,000 or more than 120,000 public chains were excluded, along with five repertoires with anomalous nucleotide sharing. In TCRdb, the immuneACCESS table is reduced to in-frame sequences with V and J assigned. These tables do not hold every clone; where another copy was compared, an unresolved V gene accounts for under half, and the others remain unexplained. Clonal size and the V and J genes are those of that table, whereas D and trimming came from the DNA. The sample table shows about 160,000 clones, and less than 80% are seen once. The ten largest clonotypes hold about 2% of the sample.

In total, just over 650 healthy bone marrow donors made up the cohort. At the time of sampling, every cohort member was nominally healthy, though immune exposures that went unrecorded were likely present. The donor tested CMV seronegative, placing the donor among the 350 or so seronegative members of the cohort. Every donor gave a peripheral blood sample, and the peripheral blood mononuclear cells from that sample were used for TCR beta sequencing. The Qiagen DNeasy Blood Extraction Kit was used to extract genomic DNA from the blood cell samples. The sample belongs to a study of cytomegalovirus exposure and HLA in healthy donors (dated by TCRdb to about 2017). Context from the whole study: An earlier analysis of roughly 630 of the donors reported 250 to 300 Gb of sequence data and roughly 110 million unique TCR beta sequences from about 179 million T cells. Around 330 gigabases of sequencing data and approximately 92 million unique TCR sequences made up an early release that covered several hundred HLA-typed donors. The genetic ancestry cluster associated with self-reported Caucasian donors included roughly 84% of the roughly 360 genotyped donors. The study aimed to test whether cataloging public T cell receptors could reveal signatures of past pathogen exposure. The T cell repertoires of about 700 subjects were profiled by immunosequencing and related to cytomegalovirus serostatus. In addition to the first cohort of 666 subjects, a separate validation cohort of approximately 120 different subjects was used. To predict cytomegalovirus infection status, the study combined high-throughput TCR immunosequencing, statistical association of individual TCRs with disease status, and machine learning. A later analysis re-examined previously published TCR beta repertoires from more than 550 donors and added high-resolution HLA genotyping to investigate patterns of TCR occurrence. Rather than using new phenotypic data, the later analysis identified candidate immune exposures from TCR beta sequences and from how often those sequences occurred across donors. To decide whether each TCR beta V gene segment behaved as functional or pseudogenic, an earlier analysis of approximately 620 of the donors relied on high-throughput TCR beta sequencing. Donor age, sex, ethnicity and CMV serostatus were compiled together with the repertoire data. A later genetic analysis used genome-wide SNP genotypes for about 65% of the roughly 670 donors, treating that subset as a discovery cohort. All discovery cohort repertoires had been generated on a single sequencing platform. HLA typing included class I and class II loci at four-digit resolution. Typing coverage varied by locus: roughly 629-640 donors for A, B, C, DRB1 and DQB1; roughly 510 for DQA1; more than 600 for DPA1; 450 to 480 for DPB1. Several DR-DQ haplotypes were handled as single units for association and clustering because linkage in the cohort was strong. On average, 235,054 unique TCR beta nucleotide sequences were sequenced per donor among roughly 430 genotyped donors of the cohort, with roughly a sixth of those sequences being non-productive.

Overall study results and their limits: A cluster of highly shared sequence variants was judged likely to represent a technical artifact of the sequencing pipeline. V-gene and J-gene trimming of TCR beta chains was associated with a missense DCLRE1C variant in a later genetic analysis, and the association was replicated in an independent cohort. The classifier was reported to diagnose cytomegalovirus status with high specificity and sensitivity in both the original and validation cohorts. In a later analysis, TCR association rates were found to vary across HLA loci, with the most associated TCRs seen for DRB1 alleles and the fewest for HLA-C alleles. Most TCR sequences were seen in very few donors, while some public TCRs were found in many individuals. Linkage disequilibrium might explain the correlated functional status among segregating V segments, but an unknown experimental factor could not be excluded. In vitro tests confirmed that three of the cytomegalovirus-associated TCR beta chains recognize cytomegalovirus antigens. The earlier analysis of 587 of the donors excluded some 16 rarely observed V segments, including chromosome 9 orphons, because counts were too low. Because some donors lacked HLA typing at each locus, the association tests relied only on the typed subset. Compared with equally common non-associated chains, HLA-associated TCR beta chains in a later analysis were more clonally expanded and had lower generation probabilities. In an earlier analysis of approximately 590 of the donors, most TCR beta V segments appeared in productive rearrangements about 87% or about 30% of the time, broadly matching IMGT annotations. The study listed 150 to 200 TCR beta chains as associated with cytomegalovirus. The authors suggested that the approach could potentially be extended to other disease states and immunological phenotypes. Several of the top co-occurrence clusters appeared to be linked to parvovirus B19, influenza, CMV and Epstein-Barr virus, according to a later analysis. A further reported finding was that TCR beta sequences accurately predicted the HLA-A and HLA-B alleles for most subjects in the first cohort. In a later genetic analysis, fewer N-insertions in productive TCRs were reported among donors in an Asian-associated ancestry cluster than the roughly 700-donor mean. When HLA alleles, especially DR and DQ, strongly co-occurred, attributing TCR associations to individual alleles was difficult. According to a later analysis, most CMV-associated TCR beta chains appeared to be HLA-restricted, and the HLA associations seemed to be driven largely by CMV exposure. In this cohort, only TCR beta chains were sequenced, and detectable features were limited by the absence of alpha or paired-chain data. The presence/absence analyses assumed that sequencing depth was roughly uniform across donors, and that assumption may not be true. In a later analysis, around 15,000 TCR beta sequences were associated with specific HLA alleles at a false discovery rate of 0.05. The only immune exposure information available for the cohort was CMV serostatus.

Sample: PBMCs. This sequence originates from a middle-aged man in good health and CMV-seronegative.

The bases read TGTGCCAGCAGTGAATTTTCGTCACGGGCCTACGAGCAGTACTTC. It is translated as CASSEFSSRAYEQYF. The chain is encoded by TRBV25-1 joined to TRBJ2-7; the D gene cannot be resolved reliably. V gives up 1 base and J gives up 2 bases, and the segment between their germline ends measures 12 bases. Per the germline V gene, MGHDK is the CDR1 and SYGVNS is the CDR2. Measured from the cysteine to the phenylalanine, the CDR3 is 15 residues long. The retained sequence is limited to the CDR3, 45 bases, with the frame set at the first base.